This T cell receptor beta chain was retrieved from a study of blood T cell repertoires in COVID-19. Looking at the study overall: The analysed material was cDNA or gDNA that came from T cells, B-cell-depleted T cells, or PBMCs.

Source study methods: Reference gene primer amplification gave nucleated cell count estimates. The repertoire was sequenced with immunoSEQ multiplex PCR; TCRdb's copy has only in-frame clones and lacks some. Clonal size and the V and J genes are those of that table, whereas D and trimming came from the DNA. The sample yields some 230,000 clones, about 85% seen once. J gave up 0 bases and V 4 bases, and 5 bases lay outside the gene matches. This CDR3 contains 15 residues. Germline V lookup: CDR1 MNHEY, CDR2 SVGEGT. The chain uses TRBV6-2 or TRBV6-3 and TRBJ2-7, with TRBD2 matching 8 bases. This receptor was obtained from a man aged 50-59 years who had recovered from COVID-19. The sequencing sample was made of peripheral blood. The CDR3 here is CASSWTSLSSYEQYF. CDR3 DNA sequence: TGTGCCAGCAGTTGGACTAGCCTAAGCTCCTACGAGCAGTACTTC.